The present T cell receptor beta chain was sequenced within a study of OX40 agonist ivuxolimab in advanced cancers. Study information: Patients assigned to dose escalation were diagnosed with hepatocellular carcinoma, melanoma, renal cell or head and neck cancer. Allowance was made for prior anti-PD-1, anti-PD-L1 or anti-CTLA-4 therapy, and around 44% had some. Partial responses were seen in three patients, one with hepatocellular carcinoma and two with cutaneous melanoma.

Produced via immunoSEQ multiplex PCR; TCRdb's table is partial and in-frame only. Of some 38,000 clones in the sample, around 89% are singletons; the top ten hold approximately 0.51%. Per germline, CDR1 SGHTA and CDR2 FQGNSA. This CDR3 has 15 amino acids. Losses at the gene ends were 4 bases for V and 12 bases for J; bases not matched to a gene: 12. The sample in question was CD4+ or CD8+ T cells sorted from blood, obtained in a trial of the OX40 agonist ivuxolimab. V is TRBV7-2 and J is TRBJ1-6; TRBD1 matches 7 bases. The sequence derives from an adult with an advanced solid tumor such as melanoma, head and neck, liver or kidney cancer. This CDR3 reads CASSSRTGPGRPLHF. The CDR3 DNA reads as TGTGCCAGCAGCTCCAGGACAGGACCGGGTAGACCCCTCCACTTT. Drawing the rest from reference TRBV7-2 and TRBJ1-6, the complete variable domain is GAGVSQSPSNKVTEKGKDVELRCDPISGHTALYWYRQSLGQGLEFLIYFQGNSAPDKSGLPSDRFSAERTGGSVSTLTIQRTQQEDSAVYLCASSSRTGPGRPLHFGNGTRLTVT.